This paragraph covers one T cell receptor (beta chain) sequence. V shed 1 base and J 5 bases; nucleotides not matched to a gene: 5. The CDR3 consists of 16 residues. Germline V CDR1 and CDR2: SEHNR, FQNEAQ (reference sequence). These data are taken from a study of blood T cell repertoires in COVID-19. Overall study: COVID-19 samples from acute and convalescent phases originated in the United States, Italy and Spain. T cells, B-cell-depleted T cells, or PBMCs supplied cDNA or gDNA.

Original data processing: Estimation of nucleated cell counts was performed using reference gene primer amplification. TCRdb keeps only in-frame clones here, not all; method: immunoSEQ multiplex PCR. V and J calls and clone size are copied from that table; D and trimming were computed from the DNA. This table holds fewer than 250,000 clones, approximately 84% found once. This receptor was taken from a man aged 45 to 65 with acute or convalescent COVID-19. The sequencing input was peripheral blood. The chain carries TRBV7-9 and TRBJ1-4, with TRBD1 matching 9 bases. CDR3 in amino acids: CASSLGAGTGNEKLFF. CDR3 DNA: TGTGCCAGCAGCTTAGGGGCCGGGACAGGGAATGAAAAACTGTTTTTT. The variable domain in full, with the rest retrieved from reference TRBV7-9 and TRBJ1-4, is DTGVSQNPRHKITKRGQNVTFRCDPISEHNRLYWYRQTLGQGPEFLTYFQNEAQLEKSRLLSDRFSAERPKGSFSTLEIQRTEQGDSAMYLCASSLGAGTGNEKLFFGSGTQLSVL.